These 17 T cell receptor beta chains came from one sample sequenced in a study of cytomegalovirus exposure and HLA in healthy donors. The PCR was carried out with 60 Vbeta primers and 13 Jbeta primers. Data came from immunoSEQ multiplex PCR; TCRdb stores just in-frame clones and leaves some out. The sample carries roughly 180,000 clones, 82% recorded once. Sequencing input: PBMCs. These receptors all come from a man in his forties in good health and CMV-seronegative.

V is TRBV4-2 and J is TRBJ1-4; 11 nucleotides match TRBD1. Per the germline V gene, CDR1 is LGHNA and CDR2 is YNFKEQ. This CDR3 is 17 amino acids long. Unmatched junction bases numbered 9, after V lost 4 bases and J lost 5 bases. Written as DNA, the CDR3 is TGTGCCAGCAGCCTAGACCCGGGACAGGGGGGAAATGAAAAACTGTTTTTT. It yields the protein CASSLDPGQGGNEKLFF.

This chain links TRBV5-1 with TRBJ2-3; TRBD2 might be the D (6 bases). The CDR3 runs 17 residues. Germline-derived CDR1 and CDR2 are SGHRS and YFSETQ. V was cut by 4 bases and J by 0 bases, with 18 bases left in between. The CDR3 sequence is CASSPEGLAFSTDTQYF. The CDR3 coding sequence is TGCGCCAGCAGCCCCGAGGGGCTAGCGTTTAGCACAGATACGCAGTATTTT.

The rearrangement uses TRBV19 and TRBJ2-5; the match to TRBD1 covers 7 bases. The V gene's germline CDR1 is LNHDA and CDR2 SQIVND (reference sequence). The V segment lost 5 bases and the J segment 2 bases; nucleotides outside the gene matches: 8. This CDR3 has 15 residues. CDR3 bases: TGTGCCAGTAGTCGAGGGACAGTTCTACAAGAGACCCAGTACTTC. As protein: CASSRGTVLQETQYF.

As regards this clone: Other nucleotide sequences from this sample produce the same CDR3. The J gene is TRBJ2-5, the V gene TRBV5-1, with 9 nucleotides matching TRBD2. J lost 1 base, V lost 4 bases, and 5 bases had no gene match. The CDR3 runs to 15 residues. CDR1 is SGHRS, CDR2 YFSETQ, per germline. The CDR3 nucleotides are TGCGCCAGCAGCCTGTTGACTAGCGGCCAAGAGACCCAGTACTTC. It yields the protein CASSLLTSGQETQYF.

This chain uses TRBV2 with TRBJ2-6; 7 bases line up with TRBD2. Germline CDR1 reads SNHLY; CDR2 reads FYNNEI. The V segment lost 4 bases and the J segment 7 bases; nucleotides outside the gene matches: 7. The CDR3 is 15 amino acids. The CDR3 protein is CASSGIGGGANVLTF. CDR3 nucleotide sequence: TGTGCCAGCAGTGGTATTGGCGGGGGTGCCAACGTCCTGACTTTC.

V gene TRBV5-1 combines with J gene TRBJ2-7; unclear D gene. The CDR3 loop spans 14 amino acids. Trimming removed 0 bases from V and 3 bases from J, with 10 bases in between. Germline-derived CDR1 and CDR2 are SGHRS and YFSETQ. This chain's CDR3 is CASSLGALDYEQYF. The CDR3 DNA is TGCGCCAGCAGCTTGGGAGCCCTAGACTACGAGCAGTACTTC.

The gene calls are TRBV28 and TRBJ2-1, with TRBD1 as a possible D gene (5 bases). V gave up 6 bases and J gave up 10 bases, with 13 bases separating them. Germline assignment: CDR1 MDHEN and CDR2 SYDVKM. This CDR3 spans 12 amino acids. The CDR3 nucleotides read TGTGCCAGCAGGGGGCCGAAGGAGGAGCAGTTCTTC. It encodes CASRGPKEEQFF. The whole variable domain, filled in from reference TRBV28 and TRBJ2-1, reads DVKVTQSSRYLVKRTGEKVFLECVQDMDHENMFWYRQDPGLGLRLIYFSYDVKMKEKGDIPEGYSVSREKKERFSLILESASTNQTSMYLCASRGPKEEQFFGPGTRLTVL.

This sequence joins TRBV28 and TRBJ1-1, with 7 positions matching TRBD1. Germline assignment: CDR1 MDHEN and CDR2 SYDVKM. The trim removed 2 bases at V and 1 base at J, leaving 4 bases unmatched. This CDR3 has 15 residues. In nucleotides, the CDR3 is TGTGCCAGCAGTTTAGGGACAGCTAAGAACACTGAAGCTTTCTTT. Translating gives CASSLGTAKNTEAFF.

The V and J genes are TRBV7-9 and TRBJ2-7; D call uncertain. This CDR3 is built from 12 residues. Germline CDR1 and CDR2: SEHNR and FQNEAQ (reference sequence). V gave up 2 bases and J gave up 6 bases, with 8 bases separating them. The chain's CDR3 is CASSLSLREQYF. The CDR3 coding sequence is TGTGCCAGCAGCTTATCCCTACGCGAGCAGTACTTC. Based on the CDR3 plus reference TRBV7-9 and TRBJ2-7, the full variable domain is DTGVSQNPRHKITKRGQNVTFRCDPISEHNRLYWYRQTLGQGPEFLTYFQNEAQLEKSRLLSDRFSAERPKGSFSTLEIQRTEQGDSAMYLCASSLSLREQYFGPGTRLTVT.

V gene TRBV29-1 combines with J gene TRBJ1-2; 10 bases are shared with TRBD1. Unmatched junction bases numbered 9, after V lost 7 bases and J lost 4 bases. Germline V lookup: CDR1 SQVTM, CDR2 ANQGSEA. The CDR3 is 14 amino acids. CDR3 loop: CSARTGTGVYGYTF. Here the CDR3 DNA reads TGCAGCGCAAGGACCGGGACAGGGGTCTATGGCTACACCTTC.

The genes are TRBV9 and TRBJ2-3; tentatively, D is TRBD2 (5 bases). CDR1 and CDR2 from the germline V gene are SGDLS and YYNGEE. The CDR3 length is 15 residues. The V end lost 4 bases, the J end lost 4 bases, and 16 bases lay between the germline ends. This CDR3 is CASSRDHTEADTQYF. The CDR3 DNA sequence: TGTGCCAGCAGCCGGGATCACACAGAGGCAGATACGCAGTATTTT.

The CDR3 sequence is CASSTYTRGTEAFF. The CDR3, as DNA: TGTGCCAGCAGCACATATACCAGGGGTACTGAAGCTTTCTTT. The gene calls are TRBV5-5 and TRBJ1-1, with a weak D call TRBD1 (6 bases). CDR3 size: 14 residues. The germline CDR1 and CDR2 sequences are SGHKS and YYEKEE (reference sequence). V shed 4 bases and J shed 5 bases, with 15 bases lying between them.

The chain links TRBV28 to TRBJ2-2; TRBD1 is a possible D gene (5 bases). The germline V gene has CDR1 MDHEN and CDR2 SYDVKM. This CDR3 is 17 amino acids long. V was pared by 7 bases and J by 1 base, with 19 bases between. The DNA of the CDR3 is TGTGCCAGCATCCCCTCTATAGGGGCAGGGAACACCGGGGAGCTGTTTTTT. Its translation: CASIPSIGAGNTGELFF.

The chain recombines TRBV4-3 with TRBJ2-1; D remains ambiguous. The CDR3 contains 14 residues. The V and J ends lost 0 bases and 6 bases respectively, with 9 bases between them. Germline values: CDR1 LGHNA, CDR2 YSLEER. CDR3 in amino acids: CASSQDRRVNEQFF. CDR3 nucleotide sequence: TGCGCCAGCAGCCAAGATCGTCGCGTCAATGAGCAGTTCTTC.

The table lists this clone with a count of one. This chain uses TRBV7-3 with TRBJ2-6, with 9 bases lining up with TRBD1. V lost 3 bases and J lost 2; bases outside the gene matches: 5. The CDR3 length is 17 residues. Germline lookup yields CDR1 SGHTA and CDR2 FQGTGA. In DNA, the CDR3 is TGTGCCAGCAGCTTCGTCCGGACAGGGGCTGGGGCCAACGTCCTGACTTTC. Protein product: CASSFVRTGAGANVLTF.

This clone appeared a few times. The genes are TRBV7-6 and TRBJ2-7; 8 bases match TRBD1. The CDR3 sequence is 16 residues long. From germline, CDR1 is SGHVS and CDR2 FNYEAQ. V lost 2 bases, J lost 0 bases, and 6 bases stayed unmatched. The CDR3 DNA follows: TGTGCCAGCAGCTTATTCGGACAGGGCTGCTCCTACGAGCAGTACTTC. This encodes CASSLFGQGCSYEQYF.

The V gene is TRBV6-5, the J gene TRBJ2-1; D remains ambiguous. CDR3 length: 9 residues. V was clipped by 9 bases and J by 10 bases, with 7 bases between them. CDR1 is MNHEY and CDR2 is SVGAGI in the germline V gene. The CDR3 protein is CARVGEQFF. The CDR3 DNA follows: TGTGCCAGAGTGGGCGAGCAGTTCTTC.